This TCR beta chain was documented in a study of cytomegalovirus exposure and HLA in healthy donors. TCRdb keeps only in-frame clones here, not all; method: immunoSEQ multiplex PCR. Here the sample spans roughly 200,000 clones, roughly 81% being singletons. Germline loops: CDR1 PRHDT, CDR2 FYEKMQ (reference sequence). The CDR3 runs to 12 residues. Trimming left V 5 bases short and J 14 bases short, with 17 bases between. Overall study findings and caveats: According to the study, roughly 160 TCR beta chains were cytomegalovirus-associated.

A few counts support this clone. Antigen specificity is unknown. V is TRBV13 and J is TRBJ2-3, with D perhaps matching TRBD1 (5 bases). This receptor was taken from a woman aged 25 to 39 in good health and CMV-seronegative. The sample taken for sequencing was PBMCs. For the CDR3, the DNA is TGTGCCAGCAGCCTACTTTGGGGCCCAGCGTATTTT. It yields the protein CASSLLWGPAYF.